Here is one TCR beta chain with its context. Its specificity is not known. The sample comes from a study of CXCR3-negative and CXCR3-positive naive CD8 T cells. The CDR3 extends over 15 amino acids. Germline V gene sequence: CDR1 SQVTM, CDR2 ANQGSEA. Carrying UMI labels, the TRB cDNA libraries were prepared through 5' RACE. From its re-call of the 5' RACE reads, TCRdb lists each CDR3 protein once, without DNA. The sample includes around 60,000 distinct CDR3 sequences. Naivety in CD8+ T cells corresponded to a CD45RO-CCR7+CD27+CD95- phenotype. Points from the study as a whole: Memory CD8+ cells had much lower diversity, and both naive subsets had comparably high diversity. Comparison of naive cells showed more hydrophobic TRB CDR3s in CXCR3-positive than in CXCR3-negative naive cells. Cryopreserved cells partially lost CXCR3 expression, and fresh PBMCs were used in most assays. The study found that naive CXCR3-negative and CXCR3-positive cells shared TRBV-TRBJ usage, while memory cells differed.

The rearrangement joins TRBV29-1 to TRBJ2-5; the D gene TCRdb calls, TRBD1, cannot be checked with no DNA. The TCR was taken from a human donor in good health. Some clones in this sample may be carry-over from other donors' samples. Material: naive CXCR3+ CD8+ T cells from blood. Subset: CD45RO-CCR7+CD27+CD95- naive CD8+ T cells expressing CXCR3 (TNR3+). CDR3 in amino acids: CSVVHRTDVQETQYF.